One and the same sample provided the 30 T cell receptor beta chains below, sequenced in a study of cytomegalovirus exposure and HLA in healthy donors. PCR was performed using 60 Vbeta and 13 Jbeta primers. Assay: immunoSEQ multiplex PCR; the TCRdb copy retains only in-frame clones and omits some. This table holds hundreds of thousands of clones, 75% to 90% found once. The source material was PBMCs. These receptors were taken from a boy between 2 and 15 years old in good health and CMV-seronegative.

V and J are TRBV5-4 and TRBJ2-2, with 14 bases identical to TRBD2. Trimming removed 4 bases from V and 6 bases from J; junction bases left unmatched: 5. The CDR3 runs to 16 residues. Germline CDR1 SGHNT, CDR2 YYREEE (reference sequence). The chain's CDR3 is CASSLGLAGAAGELFF. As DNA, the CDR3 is TGTGCCAGCAGCCTGGGACTAGCGGGAGCCGCCGGGGAGCTGTTTTTT.

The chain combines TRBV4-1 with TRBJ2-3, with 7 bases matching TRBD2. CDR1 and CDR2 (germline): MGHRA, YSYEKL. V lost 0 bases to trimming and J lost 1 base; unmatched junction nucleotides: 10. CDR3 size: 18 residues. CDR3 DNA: TGCGCCAGCAGCCAAGATGGGAGGGGCGCTCAGGGCACAGATACGCAGTATTTT. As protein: CASSQDGRGAQGTDTQYF.

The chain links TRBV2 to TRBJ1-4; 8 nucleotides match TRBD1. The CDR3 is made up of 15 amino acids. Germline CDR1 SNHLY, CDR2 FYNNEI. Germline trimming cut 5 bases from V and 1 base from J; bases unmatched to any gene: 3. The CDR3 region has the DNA TGTGCCAGCAGTCCCAGGGGGCTAACTAATGAAAAACTGTTTTTT. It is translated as CASSPRGLTNEKLFF.

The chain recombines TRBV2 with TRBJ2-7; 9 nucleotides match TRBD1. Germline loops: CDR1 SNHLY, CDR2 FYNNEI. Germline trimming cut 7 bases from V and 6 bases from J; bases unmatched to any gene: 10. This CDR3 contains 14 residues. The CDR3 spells CASKEGTGSGEQYF. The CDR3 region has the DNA TGTGCCAGCAAGGAGGGGACAGGGTCGGGCGAGCAGTACTTC.

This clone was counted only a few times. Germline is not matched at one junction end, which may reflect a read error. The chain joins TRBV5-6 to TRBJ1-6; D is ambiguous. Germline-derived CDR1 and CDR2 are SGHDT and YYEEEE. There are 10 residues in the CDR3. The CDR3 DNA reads TGTGCCAGCAGCTTGGGTTCAGGTCCGTTT. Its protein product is CASSLGSGPF. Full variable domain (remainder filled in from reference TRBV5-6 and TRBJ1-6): DAGVTQSPTHLIKTRGQQVTLRCSPKSGHDTVSWYQQALGQGPQFIFQYYEEEERQRGNFPDRFSGHQFPNYSSELNVNALLLGDSALYLCASSLGSGPFGNGTRLTVT.

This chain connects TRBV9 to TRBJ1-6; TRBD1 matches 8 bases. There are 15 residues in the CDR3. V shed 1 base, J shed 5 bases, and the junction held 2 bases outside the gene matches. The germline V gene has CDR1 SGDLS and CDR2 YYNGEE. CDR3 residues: CASSVQDRDNSPLHF. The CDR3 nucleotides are TGTGCCAGCAGCGTACAGGACAGGGATAATTCACCCCTCCACTTT.

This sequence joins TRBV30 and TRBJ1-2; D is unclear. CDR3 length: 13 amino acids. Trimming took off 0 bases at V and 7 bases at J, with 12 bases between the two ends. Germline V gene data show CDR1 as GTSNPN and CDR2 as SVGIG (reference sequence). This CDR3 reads CAWSVIGPRGYTF. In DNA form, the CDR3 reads TGTGCCTGGAGTGTAATTGGGCCCCGTGGCTACACCTTC.

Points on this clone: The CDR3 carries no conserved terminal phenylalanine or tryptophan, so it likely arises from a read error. CDR3 sequence reads: CASSPRGGRDTQYV. CDR3 sequence (DNA): TGTGCCAGCAGCCCCCGGGGGGGAAGAGATACGCAGTATGTT. The V and J genes are TRBV11-3 and TRBJ2-3, with 8 bases lining up with TRBD2. This CDR3 has 14 amino acids. Germline V gene sequence: CDR1 SGHNT, CDR2 YENEEA. The trim removed 5 bases at V and 5 bases at J, leaving 6 bases unmatched.

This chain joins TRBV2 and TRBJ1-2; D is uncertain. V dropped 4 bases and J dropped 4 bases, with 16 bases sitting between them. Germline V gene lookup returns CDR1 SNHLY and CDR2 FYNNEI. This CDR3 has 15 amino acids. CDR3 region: CASSAQSHISYGYTF. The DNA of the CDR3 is TGTGCCAGCAGTGCACAGAGCCATATTTCCTATGGCTACACCTTC.

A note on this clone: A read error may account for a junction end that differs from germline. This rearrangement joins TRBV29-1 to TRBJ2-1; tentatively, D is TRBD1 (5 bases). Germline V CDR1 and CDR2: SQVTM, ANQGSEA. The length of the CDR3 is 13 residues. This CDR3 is CSPEPATQGPLLF. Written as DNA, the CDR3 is TGCAGCCCGGAGCCCGCGACCCAGGGTCCCCTACTCTTC.

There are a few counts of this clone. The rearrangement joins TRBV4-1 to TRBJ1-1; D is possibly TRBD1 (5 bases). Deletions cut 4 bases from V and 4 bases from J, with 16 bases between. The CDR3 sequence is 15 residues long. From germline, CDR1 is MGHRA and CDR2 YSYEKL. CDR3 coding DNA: TGCGCCAGCAGCCCCACGGGGAGGGGAGCCACTGAAGCTTTCTTT. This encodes CASSPTGRGATEAFF.

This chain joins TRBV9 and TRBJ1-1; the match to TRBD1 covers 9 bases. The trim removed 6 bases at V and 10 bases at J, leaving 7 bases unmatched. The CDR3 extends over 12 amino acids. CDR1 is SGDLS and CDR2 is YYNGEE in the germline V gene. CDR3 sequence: CASTPQGALAFF. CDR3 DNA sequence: TGTGCCAGCACTCCACAGGGGGCTCTAGCTTTCTTT.

The CDR3 bases are TGTGCCAGCAGTACCAATGGGGCGGGGGAGCTGTTTTTT. Translation gives CASSTNGAGELFF. The V and J genes are TRBV11-2 and TRBJ2-2; a possible D gene is TRBD1 (5 bases). In germline, CDR1 is SGHAT, CDR2 FQNNGV. This CDR3 is built from 13 residues. Trimming pared 6 bases from V and 8 bases from J, leaving 13 bases between.

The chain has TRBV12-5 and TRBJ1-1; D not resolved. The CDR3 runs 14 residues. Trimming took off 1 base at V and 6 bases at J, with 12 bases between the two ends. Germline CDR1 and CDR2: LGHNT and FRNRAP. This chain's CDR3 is CASGLAPVGAEAFF. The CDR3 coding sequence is TGTGCTAGTGGTTTGGCCCCCGTCGGGGCTGAAGCTTTCTTT.

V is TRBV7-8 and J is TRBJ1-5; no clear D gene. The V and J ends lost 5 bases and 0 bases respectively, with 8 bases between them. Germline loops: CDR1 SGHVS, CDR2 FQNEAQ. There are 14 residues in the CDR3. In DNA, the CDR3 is TGTGCCAGCAGCCGCCCAGATAGCAATCAGCCCCAGCATTTT. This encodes CASSRPDSNQPQHF.

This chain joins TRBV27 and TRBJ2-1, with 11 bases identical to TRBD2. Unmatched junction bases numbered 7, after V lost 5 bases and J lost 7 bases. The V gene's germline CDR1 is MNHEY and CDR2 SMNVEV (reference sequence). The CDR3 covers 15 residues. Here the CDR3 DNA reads TGTGCCAGCAGTCCCGTAGCGGGAGGGCGAAATGAGCAGTTCTTC. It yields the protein CASSPVAGGRNEQFF.

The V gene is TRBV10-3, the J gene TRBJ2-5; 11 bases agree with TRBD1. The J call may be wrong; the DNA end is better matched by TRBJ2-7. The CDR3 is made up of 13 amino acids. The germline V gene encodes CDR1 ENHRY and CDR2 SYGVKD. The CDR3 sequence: CAIMGTGGYEQYF. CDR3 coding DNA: TGTGCCATCATGGGGACAGGGGGCTACGAGCAGTACTTC.

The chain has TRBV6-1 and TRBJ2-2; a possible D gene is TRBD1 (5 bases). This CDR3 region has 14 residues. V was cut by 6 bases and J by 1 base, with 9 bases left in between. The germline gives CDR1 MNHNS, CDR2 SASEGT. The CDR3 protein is CASSRTGNTGELFF. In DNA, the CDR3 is TGTGCCAGCAGCCGAACAGGGAACACCGGGGAGCTGTTTTTT.

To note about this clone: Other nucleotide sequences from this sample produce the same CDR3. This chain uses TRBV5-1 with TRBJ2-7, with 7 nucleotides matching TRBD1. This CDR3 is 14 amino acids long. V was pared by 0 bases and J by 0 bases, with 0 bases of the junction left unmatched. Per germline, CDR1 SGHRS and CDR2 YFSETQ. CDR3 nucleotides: TGCGCCAGCAGCTTGGACAGGGGCTCCTACGAGCAGTACTTC. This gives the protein CASSLDRGSYEQYF.

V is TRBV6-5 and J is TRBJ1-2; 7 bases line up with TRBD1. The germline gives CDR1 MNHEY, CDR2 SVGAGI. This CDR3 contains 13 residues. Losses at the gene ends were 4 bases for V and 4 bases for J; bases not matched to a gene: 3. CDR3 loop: CASSLGQLYGYTF. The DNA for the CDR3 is TGTGCCAGCAGTTTGGGACAGCTCTATGGCTACACCTTC.

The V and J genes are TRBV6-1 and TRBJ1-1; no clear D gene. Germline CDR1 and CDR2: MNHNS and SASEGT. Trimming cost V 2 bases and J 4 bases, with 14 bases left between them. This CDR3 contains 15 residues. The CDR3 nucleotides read TGTGCCAGCAGTGAACCTAGACTGGGGAGCACTGAAGCTTTCTTT. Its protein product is CASSEPRLGSTEAFF.

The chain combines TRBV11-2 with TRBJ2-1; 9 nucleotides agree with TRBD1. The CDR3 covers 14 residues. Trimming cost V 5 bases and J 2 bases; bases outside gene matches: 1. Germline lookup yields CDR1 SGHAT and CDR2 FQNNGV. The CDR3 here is CASSRDRAYNEQFF. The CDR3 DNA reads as TGTGCCAGCAGCCGGGACAGGGCCTACAATGAGCAGTTCTTC.

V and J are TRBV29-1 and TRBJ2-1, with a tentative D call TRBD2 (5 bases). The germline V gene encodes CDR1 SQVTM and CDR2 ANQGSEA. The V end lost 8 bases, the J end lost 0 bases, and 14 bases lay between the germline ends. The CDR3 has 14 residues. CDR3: CSSEGSISYNEQFF. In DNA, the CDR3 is TGCAGCTCTGAGGGCTCGATCTCCTACAATGAGCAGTTCTTC.

The CDR3 coding sequence is TGTGCCAGCAGTTTCGACAGGGGGCGAAGAGACGAGCAGTACTTC. Translating it yields CASSFDRGRRDEQYF. The chain is built from TRBV28 and TRBJ2-7; TRBD1 matches at 10 bases. Per germline, CDR1 MDHEN and CDR2 SYDVKM. This CDR3 region has 15 residues. The V and J ends lost 3 bases and 5 bases, in that order; junction bases with no gene match: 7.

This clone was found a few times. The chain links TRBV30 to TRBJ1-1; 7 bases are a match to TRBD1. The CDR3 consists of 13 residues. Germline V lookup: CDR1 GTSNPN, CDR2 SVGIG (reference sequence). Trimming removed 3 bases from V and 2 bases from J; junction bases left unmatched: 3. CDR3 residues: CAWRGQFNTEAFF. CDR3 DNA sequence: TGTGCCTGGAGGGGACAGTTCAACACTGAAGCTTTCTTT.

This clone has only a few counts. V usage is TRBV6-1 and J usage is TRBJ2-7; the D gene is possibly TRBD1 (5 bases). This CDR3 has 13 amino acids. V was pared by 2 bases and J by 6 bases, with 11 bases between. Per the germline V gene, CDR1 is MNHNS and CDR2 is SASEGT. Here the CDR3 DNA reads TGTGCCAGCAGTGAACAGATGGGGCGCGAGCAGTACTTC. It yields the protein CASSEQMGREQYF.

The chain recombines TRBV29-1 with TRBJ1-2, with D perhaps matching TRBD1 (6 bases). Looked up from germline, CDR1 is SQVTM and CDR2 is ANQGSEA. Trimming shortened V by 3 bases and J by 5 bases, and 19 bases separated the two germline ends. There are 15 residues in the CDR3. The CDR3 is CSVDTRGALGYGYTF. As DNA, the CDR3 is TGCAGCGTTGACACGCGGGGGGCGTTAGGTTATGGCTACACCTTC.

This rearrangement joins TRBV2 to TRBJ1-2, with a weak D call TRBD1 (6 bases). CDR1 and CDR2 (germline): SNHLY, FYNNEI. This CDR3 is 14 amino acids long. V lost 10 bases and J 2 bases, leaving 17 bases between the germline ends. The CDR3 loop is CATPQGFLNYGYTF. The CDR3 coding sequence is TGTGCCACACCACAGGGCTTCTTAAACTATGGCTACACCTTC.

CDR3 sequence: CASSYQISYEQYF. CDR3 DNA sequence: TGTGCCAGCAGTTACCAGATCTCCTACGAGCAGTACTTC. The chain employs TRBV27 and TRBJ2-7, with D uncertain. This CDR3 has 13 residues. Germline V gene sequence: CDR1 MNHEY, CDR2 SMNVEV (reference sequence). Trimming removed 4 bases at V and 0 bases at J, with 7 bases between.

The CDR3 DNA sequence: TGTGCTAGTGGTTTGGTAAGCGGGAGCTCTGGAAACACCATATATTTT. Its translation is CASGLVSGSSGNTIYF. The chain uses TRBV12-5 and TRBJ1-3, with D unclear. This CDR3 region has 16 residues. Germline values: CDR1 LGHNT, CDR2 FRNRAP. V lost 0 bases and J 0 bases, leaving 9 bases between the germline ends.